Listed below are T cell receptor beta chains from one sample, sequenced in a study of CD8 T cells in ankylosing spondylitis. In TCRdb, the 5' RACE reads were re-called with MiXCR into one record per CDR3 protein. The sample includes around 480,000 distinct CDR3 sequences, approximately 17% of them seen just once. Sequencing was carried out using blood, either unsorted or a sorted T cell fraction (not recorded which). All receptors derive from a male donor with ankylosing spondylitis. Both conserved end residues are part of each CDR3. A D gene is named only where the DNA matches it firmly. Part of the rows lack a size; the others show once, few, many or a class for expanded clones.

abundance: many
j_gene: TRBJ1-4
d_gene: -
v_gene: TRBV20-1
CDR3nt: TGCAGTGCTAGGACAACTAATGAAAAACTGTTTTTT
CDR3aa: CSARTTNEKLFF

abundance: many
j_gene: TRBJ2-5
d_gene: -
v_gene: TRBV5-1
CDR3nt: TGCGCCAGCAGCTTGGTTCTTCAAGAGACCCAGTACTTC
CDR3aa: CASSLVLQETQYF

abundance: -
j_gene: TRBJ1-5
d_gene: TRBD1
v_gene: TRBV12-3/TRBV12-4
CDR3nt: TGTGCCAGCAGCCGACAGGGTTGGCATCAGCCCCAGCATTTT
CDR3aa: CASSRQGWHQPQHF

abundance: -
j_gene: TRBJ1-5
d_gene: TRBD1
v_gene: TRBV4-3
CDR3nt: TGCGCCAGCAGCAAAACAGGGGGCTCAGGTCAGCCCCAGCATTTT
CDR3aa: CASSKTGGSGQPQHF

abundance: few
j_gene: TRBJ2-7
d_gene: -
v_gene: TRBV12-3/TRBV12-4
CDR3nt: TGTGCCAGCAGTTTAACGCTCCAGGTCTCCTACGAGCAGTACTTC
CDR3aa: CASSLTLQVSYEQYF

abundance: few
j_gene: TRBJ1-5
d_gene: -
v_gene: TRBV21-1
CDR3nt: TGTGCCAGCAGCTTCCAGACCAGCAATCAGCCCCAGCATTTT
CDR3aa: CASSFQTSNQPQHF

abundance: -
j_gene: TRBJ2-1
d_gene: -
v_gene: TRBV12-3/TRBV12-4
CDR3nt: TGTGCCAGCAGTTCCGGGACGAAGAACAATGAGCAGTTCTTC
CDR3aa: CASSSGTKNNEQFF

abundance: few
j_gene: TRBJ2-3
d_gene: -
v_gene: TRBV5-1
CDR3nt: TGCGCCAGCAGCTTCGGGCAGCGCCCAGATACGCAGTATTTT
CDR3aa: CASSFGQRPDTQYF

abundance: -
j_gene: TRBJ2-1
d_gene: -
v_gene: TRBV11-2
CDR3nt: TGTGCCAGCACGGACCTCGCGGGCAATGAGCAGTTCTTC
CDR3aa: CASTDLAGNEQFF

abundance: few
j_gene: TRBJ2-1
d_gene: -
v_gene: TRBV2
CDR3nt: TGTGCCAGCAGTGAACCGCCCCGATATGAGCAGTTCTTC
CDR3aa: CASSEPPRYEQFF

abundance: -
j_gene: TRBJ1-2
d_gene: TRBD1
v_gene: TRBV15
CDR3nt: TGTGCCACCAGCACCATGCCGGGACAGGGCTATGGCTACACCTTC
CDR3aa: CATSTMPGQGYGYTF

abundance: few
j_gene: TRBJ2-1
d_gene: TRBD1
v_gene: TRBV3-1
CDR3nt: TGTGCCAGCAGCCCGGGGACAGGGGTCAATGAGCAGTTCTTC
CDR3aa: CASSPGTGVNEQFF

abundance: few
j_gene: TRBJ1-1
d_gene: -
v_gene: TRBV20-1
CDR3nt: TGCAGTGCTAGAGATGGGGGTTTGGATCTCGCTTTCTTT
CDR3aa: CSARDGGLDLAFF